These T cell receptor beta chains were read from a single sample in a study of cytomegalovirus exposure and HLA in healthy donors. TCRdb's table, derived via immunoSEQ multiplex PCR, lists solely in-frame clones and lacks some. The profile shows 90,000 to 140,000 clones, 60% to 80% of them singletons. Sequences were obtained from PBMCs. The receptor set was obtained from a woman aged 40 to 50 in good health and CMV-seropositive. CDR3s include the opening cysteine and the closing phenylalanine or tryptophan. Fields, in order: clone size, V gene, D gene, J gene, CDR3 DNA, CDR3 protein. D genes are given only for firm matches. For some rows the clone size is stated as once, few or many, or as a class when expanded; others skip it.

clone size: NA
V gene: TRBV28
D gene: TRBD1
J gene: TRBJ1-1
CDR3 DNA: TGTGCCAGCAGTTTCGATGTAAGGACAGGGAACACTGAAGCTTTCTTT
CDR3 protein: CASSFDVRTGNTEAFF

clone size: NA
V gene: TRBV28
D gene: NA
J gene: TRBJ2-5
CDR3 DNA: TGTGCCAGCAGTTTACGACGCCCCGGGTCAACCCAGTACTTC
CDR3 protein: CASSLRRPGSTQYF

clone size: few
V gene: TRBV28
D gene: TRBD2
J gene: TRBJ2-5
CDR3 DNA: TGTGCCAGCGGCCCAACGGGGGGGCCTTTGTACTTC
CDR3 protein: CASGPTGGPLYF

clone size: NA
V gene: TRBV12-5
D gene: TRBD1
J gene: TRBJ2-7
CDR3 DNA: TGTGCTAGTGCTTATGGAGTTCCGGGACAGCTTCACGAGCAGTACTTC
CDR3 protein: CASAYGVPGQLHEQYF

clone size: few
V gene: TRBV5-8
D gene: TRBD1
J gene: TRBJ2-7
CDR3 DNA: TGTGCCAGCAGCTGGGCCGGACAGGGTGGGACGCAGTACTTC
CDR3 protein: CASSWAGQGGTQYF

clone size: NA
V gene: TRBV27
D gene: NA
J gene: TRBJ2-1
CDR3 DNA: TGTGCCAGCAGTTCCGGGGATGGGCAGTTCTTC
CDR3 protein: CASSSGDGQFF

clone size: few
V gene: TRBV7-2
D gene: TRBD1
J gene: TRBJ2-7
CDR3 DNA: TGTGCCAGCAGCTTGGGACAGGGTGGTTACGAGCAGTACTTC
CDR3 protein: CASSLGQGGYEQYF

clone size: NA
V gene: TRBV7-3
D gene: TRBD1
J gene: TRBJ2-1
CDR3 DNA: TGTGCCAGCAGCTTAGGCGGACAGGGGGCCTACAATGAGCAGTTCTTC
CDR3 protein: CASSLGGQGAYNEQFF

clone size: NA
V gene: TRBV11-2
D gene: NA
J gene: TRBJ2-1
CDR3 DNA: TGTGCCAGCAGCCCAGCAGCCAAGGGGAATGAGCAGTTCTTC
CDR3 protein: CASSPAAKGNEQFF

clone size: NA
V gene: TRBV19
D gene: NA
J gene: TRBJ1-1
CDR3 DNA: TGTGCCAGTAGTATGGGGGACTACACTGAAGCTTTCTTT
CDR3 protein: CASSMGDYTEAFF

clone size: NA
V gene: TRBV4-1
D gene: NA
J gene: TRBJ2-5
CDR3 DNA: TGCGCCAGCAGCCTGGGACTTCAAGAGACCCAGTACTTC
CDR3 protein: CASSLGLQETQYF

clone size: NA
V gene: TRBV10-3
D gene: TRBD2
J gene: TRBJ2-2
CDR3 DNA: TGTGCCATCAGTGTCGGCGGGAGAGGTAAAACCGGGGAGCTGTTTTTT
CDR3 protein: CAISVGGRGKTGELFF

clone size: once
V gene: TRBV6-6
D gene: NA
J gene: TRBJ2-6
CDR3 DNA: TGTGCCAGCACTAAGGGGGTTTCTGGGGCCAACGTCCTGACTTTC
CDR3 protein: CASTKGVSGANVLTF

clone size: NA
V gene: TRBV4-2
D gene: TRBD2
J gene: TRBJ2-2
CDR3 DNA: TGTGCCAGCAGCCAACCAGCGGGGGGGCTTCGCTTAAACACCGGGGAGCTGTTTTTT
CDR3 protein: CASSQPAGGLRLNTGELFF

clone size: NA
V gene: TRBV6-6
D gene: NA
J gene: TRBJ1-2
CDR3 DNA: TGTGCCAGCAGTGGGTCACAGGATGGTGGCTACACCTTC
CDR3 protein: CASSGSQDGGYTF

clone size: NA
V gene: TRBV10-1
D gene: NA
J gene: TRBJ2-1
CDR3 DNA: TGCGCCAGCAGTGAGTCGGCGGGGAGCTCCTACAATGAGCAGTTCTTC
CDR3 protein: CASSESAGSSYNEQFF

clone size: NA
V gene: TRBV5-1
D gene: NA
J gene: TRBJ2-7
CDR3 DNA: TGCGCCAGCAGCTCCATCTACGAGCAGTACTTC
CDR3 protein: CASSSIYEQYF

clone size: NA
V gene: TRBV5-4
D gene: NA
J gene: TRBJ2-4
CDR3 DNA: TGTGCCAGCAGGACCAGCGGGCTGGGGGAAAACATTCAGTACTTC
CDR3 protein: CASRTSGLGENIQYF

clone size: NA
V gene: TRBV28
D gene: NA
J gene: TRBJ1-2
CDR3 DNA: TGTGCCAGCAGCTACGCCACGGGGTACAGGGATCTCTATGGCTACACCTTC
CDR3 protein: CASSYATGYRDLYGYTF

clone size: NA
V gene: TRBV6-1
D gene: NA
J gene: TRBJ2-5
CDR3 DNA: TGTGCCAGCAGTGATGCAGGGCGCGAAGAGACCCAGTACTTC
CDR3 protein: CASSDAGREETQYF

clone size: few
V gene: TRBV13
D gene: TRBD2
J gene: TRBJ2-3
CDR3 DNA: TGTGCCAGCACCAAACTAGCGGGAGTGGAGACTAGCACAGATACGCAGTATTTT
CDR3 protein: CASTKLAGVETSTDTQYF

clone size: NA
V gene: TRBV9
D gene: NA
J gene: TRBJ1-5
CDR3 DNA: TGTGCCAGCAGCGTAGGGGCAGGGCGACAGCCCCAGCATTTT
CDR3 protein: CASSVGAGRQPQHF

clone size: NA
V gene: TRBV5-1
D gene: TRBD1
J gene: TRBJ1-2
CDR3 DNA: TGCGCCAGCAGCTTCCCCGGGACAGGTTTTGTTGGCTACACCTTC
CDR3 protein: CASSFPGTGFVGYTF